In its sample, the clone carrying this T cell receptor (beta chain) was seen a few times. This CDR3 contains 13 residues. The V end was cut by 8 bases, the J end by 4 bases, with 12 bases between. TCRdb re-called the RT-PCR reads with MiXCR, one entry per CDR3 protein. The sample contains hundreds of thousands of distinct CDR3 sequences, approximately 15% of which appear only once. The sequencing input was memory CD4+ T cells from blood. V usage is TRBV12-3 or TRBV12-4 and J usage is TRBJ1-5, with D perhaps TRBD1 (5 bases). The TCR sequence derives from a female donor in good health, serving as a healthy control. DNA for the CDR3: TGTGCCAGCCGCCAAGACAGAAATCAGCCCCAGCATTTT. Translating gives CASRQDRNQPQHF.